Below, one T cell receptor (beta chain) is given with its context. Its antigen is still unknown. This entry is derived from a study of cytomegalovirus exposure and HLA in healthy donors. Whole-study context: The early release's HLA-typed donors yielded 65 million to 85 million unique TCRs.

In the PCR, 60 Vbeta and 13 Jbeta primers were used. Sequenced by immunoSEQ multiplex PCR; TCRdb stores in-frame clones only, minus some. The table shows 100,000 to 150,000 clones, with roughly three quarters occurring only once. The CDR3 runs to 13 residues. Germline CDR1 is GTSNPN and CDR2 is SVGIG (reference sequence). Trimming removed 5 bases at V and 5 bases at J, with 15 bases between. Findings and caveats of the study: Several of the most significant clusters appeared, in a later analysis, to be linked to common viral pathogens. With DRB1 most and HLA-C fewest, TCR association rates differed between HLA loci in a later analysis. Exclusion as indistinguishable affected some V segments, including TRBV6-2 and TRBV6-3.

Sequenced input: PBMCs. This TCR derives from a woman in her twenties or thirties in good health and CMV-seronegative. This rearrangement joins TRBV30 to TRBJ2-5; D is perhaps TRBD2 (5 bases). The CDR3 spells CAWEGRLGETQYF. CDR3 nucleotide sequence: TGTGCCTGGGAGGGTCGGCTCGGGGAGACCCAGTACTTC. The full variable domain, rest sourced from reference TRBV30 and TRBJ2-5, is SQTIHQWPATLVQPVGSPLSLECTVEGTSNPNLYWYRQAAGRGLQLLFYSVGIGQISSEVPQNLSASRPQDRQFILSSKKLLLSDSGFYLCAWEGRLGETQYFGPGTRLLVL.